The 9 T cell receptor beta chains listed next were all sequenced from one sample in a study of cytomegalovirus exposure and HLA in healthy donors. 13 Jbeta primers and 60 Vbeta primers were used for the PCR. Assay used: immunoSEQ multiplex PCR; TCRdb lists only in-frame clones, some missing. The sample contains around 180,000 clones, over 75% of which appear only once. The sequencing sample was made of PBMCs. The receptors stem from a man aged 55 to 70 in good health and CMV-seronegative.

This clone showed up just once. The chain uses TRBV7-9 and TRBJ2-3; TRBD1 might be the D (6 bases). V was trimmed by 5 bases and J by 2 bases, leaving 17 bases between them. CDR1 is SEHNR, CDR2 FQNEAQ, per germline (reference sequence). This CDR3 spans 16 amino acids. DNA for the CDR3: TGTGCCAGCAGCACCGGGACATCGATCCTCACAGATACGCAGTATTTT. Translation: CASSTGTSILTDTQYF.

V usage is TRBV6-1 and J usage is TRBJ2-5; 7 bases line up with TRBD1. This CDR3 is built from 15 residues. Germline V gene lookup returns CDR1 MNHNS and CDR2 SASEGT. V dropped 1 base and J dropped 7; count of bases not matched to a gene: 9. The CDR3 DNA reads TGTGCCAGCAGTGAAGGGCCAAGGGGGCCGGGGACCCAGTACTTC. Its translation: CASSEGPRGPGTQYF.

This clone turned up a few times. This chain connects TRBV4-3 to TRBJ1-6; D not resolved. V lost 0 bases and J 5 bases, leaving 8 bases between the germline ends. This CDR3 is built from 15 residues. The germline CDR1 and CDR2 sequences are LGHNA and YSLEER. The CDR3 DNA reads as TGCGCCAGCAGCCAAGATCCGGTCAATAATTCACCCCTCCACTTT. Translation gives CASSQDPVNNSPLHF.

The rearrangement joins TRBV6-1 to TRBJ2-3; no clear D. The CDR3 loop spans 13 amino acids. Between the trimmed V and J ends, which lost 0 bases and 8 bases, there was a span of 9 bases. Per the germline V gene, CDR1 is MNHNS and CDR2 is SASEGT. The CDR3 reads CASSEALLGTQYF. CDR3 bases: TGTGCCAGCAGTGAAGCCTTACTCGGTACGCAGTATTTT.

This clone was observed a handful of times. The chain joins TRBV5-3 to TRBJ2-7, with D possibly matching TRBD1 (5 bases). TRBV5-3 is known as an ORF, though its function is uncertain. The length of the CDR3 is 14 residues. V dropped 0 bases and J dropped 3 bases, with 10 bases sitting between them. DNA of the CDR3: TGTGCCAGAAGCTTGGTGACAGATCTCTACGAGCAGTACTTC. Amino acids: CARSLVTDLYEQYF.

V usage is TRBV2 and J usage is TRBJ2-4; TRBD2 matches at 15 bases. The V gene end was trimmed by 6 bases and the J gene end by 3 bases; junction bases not matched to a gene: 9. This CDR3 region has 18 residues. Germline loops: CDR1 SNHLY, CDR2 FYNNEI. The CDR3 coding sequence is TGTGCCAGCAGGGGGACTAGCGGGGGGTTTGTAGACAAAAACATTCAGTACTTC. This sequence encodes CASRGTSGGFVDKNIQYF.

The gene calls are TRBV4-1 and TRBJ2-3, with TRBD2 as a possible D gene (6 bases). V lost 1 base and J 2 bases, leaving 13 bases between the germline ends. This CDR3 has 16 amino acids. Germline loops: CDR1 MGHRA, CDR2 YSYEKL. In DNA, the CDR3 is TGCGCCAGCAGCCAAGGGACGGACTACCTCACAGATACGCAGTATTTT. Its protein product is CASSQGTDYLTDTQYF.

Note on this clone: Different DNA sequences within this sample yield the same CDR3. This chain uses TRBV5-1 with TRBJ1-1, with D perhaps TRBD1 (6 bases). The CDR3 covers 13 residues. Germline CDR1 SGHRS, CDR2 YFSETQ. The V gene lost 0 bases and the J gene lost 7 bases, with 10 bases spanning the gap. CDR3 DNA sequence: TGCGCCAGCAGCTTGGGGCAGGGGTTTGAAGCTTTCTTT. Protein: CASSLGQGFEAFF.

The J gene is TRBJ1-5, the V gene TRBV30; no reliable D call. CDR3 length: 15 residues. CDR1 GTSNPN and CDR2 SVGIG come from the germline V gene (reference sequence). The V end lost 1 base, the J end lost 1 base, and 11 bases lay between the germline ends. CDR3 protein: CAWSANQRSNQPQHF. The CDR3 DNA reads TGTGCCTGGAGTGCGAACCAGCGGAGCAATCAGCCCCAGCATTTT.